The present TCR beta chain was sequenced within a study of identical twins. General study findings and limits: Model-predicted out-of-frame TCR alpha sharing fell below observed values in monozygotic twins.

In its sample, this clonotype was seen many times. The antigen is unknown. TCRdb reanalysed the 5' RACE reads using MiXCR and keeps one entry per CDR3 protein. The data hold hundreds of thousands of distinct CDR3 sequences, with just over 7% observed a single time. Germline V gives CDR1 MDHEN, CDR2 SYDVKM. V gave up 4 bases and J gave up 0 bases; unmatched junction bases: 5. The CDR3 spans 15 residues. These data also formed part of another study, on yellow fever vaccine responses in identical twins.

The TCR comes from a woman under 30 in good health. The chain has TRBV28 and TRBJ1-2, with 7 bases identical to TRBD1. Input material: PBMCs. CDR3 sequence: CASSYSGTANYGYTF. For the CDR3, the DNA is TGTGCCAGCAGTTACTCGGGGACAGCTAACTATGGCTACACCTTC.